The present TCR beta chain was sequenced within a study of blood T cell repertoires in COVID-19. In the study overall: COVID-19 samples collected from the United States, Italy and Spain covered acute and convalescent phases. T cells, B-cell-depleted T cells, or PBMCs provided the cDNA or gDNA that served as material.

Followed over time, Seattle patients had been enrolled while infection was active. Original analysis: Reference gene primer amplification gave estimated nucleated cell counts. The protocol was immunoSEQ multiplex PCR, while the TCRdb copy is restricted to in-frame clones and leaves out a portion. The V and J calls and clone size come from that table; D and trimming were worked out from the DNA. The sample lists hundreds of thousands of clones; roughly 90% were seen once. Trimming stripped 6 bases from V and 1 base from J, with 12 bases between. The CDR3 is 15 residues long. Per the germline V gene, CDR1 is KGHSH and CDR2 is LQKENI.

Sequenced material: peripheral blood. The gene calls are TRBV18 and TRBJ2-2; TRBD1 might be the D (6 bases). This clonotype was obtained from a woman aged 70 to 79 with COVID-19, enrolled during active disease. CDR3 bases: TGTGCCAGCTCTCTATCGACAGGGAACACCGGGGAGCTGTTTTTT. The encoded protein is CASSLSTGNTGELFF.